A single sample is the source of the 25 T cell receptor beta chains below, sequenced in a study of post-analysis software for immune sequencing data. Study-wide results and caveats: Relative to controls, patients had about five TRBV segments at higher frequency, with TRBV5-6, TRBV5-1 and TRBV20-1 among these.

Antigens of these TCRs are unknown. TCR beta cDNA libraries included unique molecular identifiers. Each CDR3 protein gets one entry after TCRdb re-called the PCR reads with MiXCR. In the table there are 380,000 or so distinct CDR3 sequences, approximately 33% of which are singletons. The source material was blood. These receptors originate from a girl aged 10-17 years with multiple sclerosis.

The V gene is TRBV20-1, the J gene TRBJ1-5, with D possibly TRBD1 on 5 matching bases. CDR1 is DFQATT and CDR2 is SNEGSKA in the germline V gene (reference sequence). The CDR3 consists of 12 residues. The V gene lost 1 base and the J gene lost 7 bases, with 8 bases spanning the gap. The CDR3 loop reads CSARGGEQPQHF. The CDR3 nucleotides are TGCAGTGCTAGAGGGGGGGAGCAGCCCCAGCATTTT.

The chain carries TRBV3-1 and TRBJ1-2, with unresolved D. V dropped 4 bases and J dropped 6 bases, with 12 bases sitting between them. Per germline, CDR1 LGHDT and CDR2 YNNKEL (reference sequence). This CDR3 comprises 13 residues. CDR3 sequence reads: CASSRGPDDGYTF. The CDR3 DNA sequence: TGTGCCAGCAGCCGCGGGCCAGACGATGGCTACACCTTC. Full variable domain (remainder filled in from reference TRBV3-1 and TRBJ1-2): DTAVSQTPKYLVTQMGNDKSIKCEQNLGHDTMYWYKQDSKKFLKIMFSYNNKELIINETVPNRFSPKSPDKAHLNLHINSLELGDSAVYFCASSRGPDDGYTFGSGTRLTVV.

This clonotype occurred a few times. This chain uses TRBV20-1 with TRBJ2-7; TRBD2 agrees at 11 bases. The V gene's germline CDR1 is DFQATT and CDR2 SNEGSKA (reference sequence). V shed 3 bases, J shed 2 bases, and the junction held 9 bases outside the gene matches. This CDR3 spans 16 amino acids. The DNA of the CDR3 is TGCAGTGCTAGGGCGACCGGGACTAGCGGAACCTACGAGCAGTACTTC. This gives the protein CSARATGTSGTYEQYF.

This clonotype was seen at least ten times. The J gene is TRBJ2-7, the V gene TRBV25-1; D is unclear. Germline CDR1 reads MGHDK; CDR2 reads SYGVNS. V was shortened by 0 bases and J by 6 bases, with 9 bases between the two germline ends. The CDR3 spans 13 residues. CDR3 DNA sequence: TGTGCCAGCAGTGAATACGTCGGGTCCGAGCAGTACTTC. Its translation: CASSEYVGSEQYF.

This clonotype showed up just a few times. The chain carries TRBV12-3 or TRBV12-4 and TRBJ1-1; D remains unclear. The CDR3 has 17 amino acids. Trimming took 3 bases from V and 10 from J, leaving 27 bases between them. The CDR3 DNA reads as TGTGCCAGCAGTTTTACCCGGCTTAGGACGGGAGCTTGCGTAGCTTTCTTT. Amino acid sequence: CASSFTRLRTGACVAFF.

In this sample, this clonotype turned up a few times. The rearrangement links TRBV15 to TRBJ1-1; D ambiguous. Germline V gene sequence: CDR1 LNHNV, CDR2 YYDKDF (reference sequence). Deletions cut 1 base from V and 0 bases from J, with 12 bases between. The CDR3 sequence is 16 residues long. The CDR3 protein is CATSRGRRTLNTEAFF. In nucleotides, the CDR3 is TGTGCCACCAGCAGAGGACGGCGAACCTTGAACACTGAAGCTTTCTTT.

This chain links TRBV20-1 with TRBJ2-1; the match to TRBD2 covers 10 bases. Germline CDR1 reads DFQATT; CDR2 reads SNEGSKA (reference sequence). V shed 3 bases and J 4 bases; nucleotides not matched to a gene: 6. The CDR3 has 15 residues. The CDR3 nucleotides read TGCAGTGCTAGGGTGACTAGCGGGCCTTACAATGAGCAGTTCTTC. Translation: CSARVTSGPYNEQFF.

This clonotype was recorded a few times. This CDR3 reads CASSTSASGGNNEQFF. The DNA for the CDR3 is TGTGCCAGCAGCACCTCGGCTAGCGGGGGGAACAATGAGCAGTTCTTC. The chain links TRBV3-1 to TRBJ2-1; 11 bases map to TRBD2. Trimming cost V 5 bases and J 5 bases; bases outside gene matches: 8. This CDR3 is 16 amino acids long. Germline CDR1 LGHDT, CDR2 YNNKEL (reference sequence).

This chain uses TRBV30 with TRBJ2-4; D unresolved. Judging by the DNA end, TRBJ2-7 fits better; the J call may be wrong. Germline values: CDR1 GTSNPN, CDR2 SVGIG (reference sequence). The CDR3 extends over 12 amino acids. In DNA, the CDR3 is TGTGCCTGGAGTGTAAAGTTCGGCGAGCAGTACTTC. It specifies CAWSVKFGEQYF.

The chain combines TRBV4-1 with TRBJ1-5; 7 nucleotides align to TRBD1. V lost 5 bases and J lost 6; bases outside the gene matches: 10. Germline loops: CDR1 MGHRA, CDR2 YSYEKL. The CDR3 sequence is 15 residues long. The CDR3 spells CASSETTGRTQPQHF. The CDR3 DNA sequence: TGCGCCAGCAGCGAAACGACAGGGCGGACTCAGCCCCAGCATTTT.

In its sample, this clonotype was seen a few times. The genes are TRBV29-1 and TRBJ2-5; 9 bases fit TRBD1. With the DNA end fitting TRBJ2-7 better, the J assignment may be wrong. Germline CDR1 and CDR2: SQVTM and ANQGSEA. This CDR3 contains 13 residues. In DNA form, the CDR3 reads TGCAGCGTTGAAGCGGGACAGGGTACCGAGCAGTACTTC. Protein product: CSVEAGQGTEQYF.

This chain joins TRBV29-1 and TRBJ2-1, with TRBD2 identical over 11 bases. Losses at the gene ends were 6 bases for V and 5 bases for J; bases not matched to a gene: 9. This CDR3 region has 15 residues. Germline V gives CDR1 SQVTM, CDR2 ANQGSEA. In DNA form, the CDR3 reads TGCAGCGTAGATCAACTAGCGGGGGCGGACAATGAGCAGTTCTTC. Translation: CSVDQLAGADNEQFF.

CDR3 region: CASSLALGQAYQETQYF. The CDR3 bases are TGTGCCAGCAGCCTAGCCCTGGGACAGGCCTATCAAGAGACCCAGTACTTC. This chain joins TRBV4-2 and TRBJ2-5; 8 bases map to TRBD1. The J segment lost 2 bases and the V segment lost 4 bases, leaving 12 bases of the junction unmatched. The CDR3 sequence is 17 residues long. Germline CDR1 and CDR2: LGHNA and YNFKEQ.

This clonotype was picked up a small number of times. The V gene is TRBV6-6, the J gene TRBJ2-1; 7 nucleotides agree with TRBD1. This CDR3 has 14 amino acids. V shed 0 bases and J 9 bases; nucleotides not matched to a gene: 5. From germline, CDR1 is MNHNY and CDR2 SVGAGI (reference sequence). CDR3 residues: CASSYSTGNIEQFF. The CDR3 DNA reads as TGTGCCAGCAGTTACTCGACAGGGAATATTGAGCAGTTCTTC.

This chain joins TRBV4-1 and TRBJ2-3; possibly TRBD1 for D (5 bases). V lost 0 bases, J lost 3 bases, and 16 bases lay in between. This CDR3 is 17 amino acids long. The germline gives CDR1 MGHRA, CDR2 YSYEKL. The CDR3 DNA follows: TGCGCCAGCAGCCAAGATCGAGGCGCCCAGGGTACAGATACGCAGTATTTT. Encoded protein: CASSQDRGAQGTDTQYF.

In its sample, this clonotype was seen many times. For the CDR3, the DNA is TGCAGTGCTCTGGATCCCGTTAGGAGCTCCTACAATGAGCAGTTCTTC. This encodes CSALDPVRSSYNEQFF. The rearrangement links TRBV20-1 to TRBJ2-1; D is undetermined. Trimming took off 5 bases at V and 0 bases at J, with 17 bases between the two ends. The CDR3 totals 16 residues. Looked up from germline, CDR1 is DFQATT and CDR2 is SNEGSKA (reference sequence).

J is TRBJ2-1 and V is TRBV5-1; D gene unclear. CDR1 SGHRS and CDR2 YFSETQ come from the germline V gene. The CDR3 totals 12 residues. Deletions cut 3 bases from V and 7 bases from J, with 8 bases between. The CDR3 reads CASSWNYNEQFF. The CDR3 nucleotides read TGCGCCAGCAGCTGGAATTATAATGAGCAGTTCTTC.

V gene TRBV12-3 or TRBV12-4 combines with J gene TRBJ1-1; D gene ambiguous. The CDR3 runs to 13 residues. With 4 bases removed from V and 6 bases from J, the gap between germline ends came to 12 bases. The CDR3 sequence: CASSYVPWAEAFF. The CDR3 DNA reads as TGTGCCAGCAGTTATGTCCCTTGGGCTGAAGCTTTCTTT.

The sample holds many counts of this clonotype. This chain connects TRBV7-9 to TRBJ2-5; D ambiguous. The CDR3 is 11 residues long. Trimming removed 2 bases from V and 3 bases from J, with 1 base in between. Per the germline V gene, CDR1 is SEHNR and CDR2 is FQNEAQ (reference sequence). The CDR3 loop is CASSLKETQYF. As DNA, the CDR3 is TGTGCCAGCAGCTTAAAAGAGACCCAGTACTTC.

J is TRBJ2-4 and V is TRBV12-3 or TRBV12-4; 8 bases match TRBD1. The DNA end lines up better with TRBJ2-7; the J call may be wrong. This CDR3 contains 17 residues. This CDR3 reads CARALLVKWTGIYEQYF. DNA for the CDR3: TGTGCCAGAGCCCTACTGGTGAAGTGGACAGGGATCTACGAGCAGTACTTC.

This clonotype turned up a few times. This chain links TRBV10-3 with TRBJ2-5, with D perhaps being TRBD1 or TRBD2 (6 bases each). Germline V lookup: CDR1 ENHRY, CDR2 SYGVKD. Trimming removed 10 bases from V and 2 bases from J, with 17 bases in between. The CDR3 spans 14 residues. CDR3 nucleotide sequence: TGTGCCACCTCACCCGGGGGCTCTCAAGAGACCCAGTACTTC. This encodes CATSPGGSQETQYF.

The sample holds a few counts of this clonotype. CDR3 nucleotide sequence: TGTGCCAGCAGTTTTAGCTTGGGTACAGATACGCAGTATTTT. Translation gives CASSFSLGTDTQYF. The V call is TRBV28, the J call TRBJ2-3; D unclear. The CDR3 is 14 amino acids. The germline V gene has CDR1 MDHEN and CDR2 SYDVKM. The germline V and J ends were trimmed by 3 bases and 3 bases, with 10 bases remaining between them.

This clonotype was seen a handful of times. The rearrangement uses TRBV5-1 and TRBJ2-1; D perhaps matches TRBD1 (6 bases). CDR1 is SGHRS and CDR2 is YFSETQ in the germline V gene. There are 15 residues in the CDR3. Trimming took off 4 bases at V and 0 bases at J, with 11 bases between the two ends. The CDR3 nucleotides read TGCGCCAGCAGCAGGACAGAAAGCTCCTACAATGAGCAGTTCTTC. It specifies CASSRTESSYNEQFF.

This rearrangement joins TRBV12-3 or TRBV12-4 to TRBJ1-2; TRBD1 matches 9 bases. The CDR3 is 15 amino acids. V shed 5 bases, J shed 4 bases, and the junction held 8 bases outside the gene matches. Here the CDR3 DNA reads TGTGCCAGCAGTCGCCGGGACAGGGAGGCCTATGGCTACACCTTC. This gives the protein CASSRRDREAYGYTF.

The chain links TRBV5-1 to TRBJ2-1, with unresolved D. The V gene's germline CDR1 is SGHRS and CDR2 YFSETQ. The CDR3 is made up of 16 amino acids. Trimming shortened V by 0 bases and J by 0 bases, and 10 bases separated the two germline ends. Here the CDR3 DNA reads TGCGCCAGCAGCTTGGGAGTCGGCAGCTCCTACAATGAGCAGTTCTTC. Amino acid sequence: CASSLGVGSSYNEQFF.